This TCR beta chain is from a study of CD8 T cells in Susac syndrome. When the RNA was reverse transcribed, random hexamers were used with an input of roughly 0.45 to 1 ug. MiXCR, run by TCRdb on the immunoSEQ multiplex PCR reads, gives a single entry per CDR3 protein. The repertoire has around 190,000 distinct CDR3 sequences, about 95% of them found once; the top ten carry less than 0.11%. CDR3 size: 15 residues. The germline CDR1 and CDR2 sequences are SGHAT and FQNNGV. The V gene lost 5 bases and the J gene lost 4 bases, with 18 bases spanning the gap. The sequence derives from a human donor in good health. The sequenced material came from CD4+ T cells from PBMCs. The rearrangement uses TRBV11-2 and TRBJ2-7, with unresolved D. This chain's CDR3 is CASSQTFALWYEQYF. DNA for the CDR3: TGTGCCAGCAGCCAGACTTTCGCTCTCTGGTACGAGCAGTACTTC.